Presented here are 31 T cell receptor beta chains from one specimen sequenced in a study of early T cells in non-severe SARS-CoV-2 infection. TCRdb re-called the 5' RACE reads with MiXCR, one entry per CDR3 protein. Of about 58,000 distinct CDR3 sequences listed, 6% to 8.5% are singletons. The sample comprised whole blood. Receptors originate from an adult who was a healthcare worker with PCR-confirmed SARS-CoV-2 infection or an uninfected control (not recorded which).

CDR3 sequence reads: CASSRQGSGNTIYF. CDR3 coding DNA: TGTGCCAGCAGCCGACAGGGGTCCGGAAACACCATATATTTT. The chain joins TRBV12-3 or TRBV12-4 to TRBJ1-3; 8 bases agree with TRBD1. V lost 6 bases and J lost 4; bases outside the gene matches: 5. This CDR3 contains 14 residues.

The table lists this clonotype with many counts. The chain recombines TRBV29-1 with TRBJ1-1, with 8 bases fitting TRBD1. This CDR3 comprises 13 residues. The germline CDR1 and CDR2 sequences are SQVTM and ANQGSEA. After removal of 7 bases from V and 3 bases from J, the junction contained 7 bases not matched to a gene. The CDR3 bases are TGCAGCGCCATTGGACAGGGAGACACTGAAGCTTTCTTT. This sequence encodes CSAIGQGDTEAFF.

This clonotype was seen more than once but under ten times. V and J are TRBV3-1 and TRBJ2-1; 7 positions agree with TRBD2. Trimming at V came to 0 bases and at J to 7 bases, leaving 9 bases not matched to a gene. Germline values: CDR1 LGHDT, CDR2 YNNKEL (reference sequence). The CDR3 contains 16 residues. CDR3 DNA: TGTGCCAGCAGCCAAGATATGGGAGGGAAAGTGAATGAGCAGTTCTTC. It translates to CASSQDMGGKVNEQFF.

The genes are TRBV13 and TRBJ1-3; D is ambiguous. Germline loops: CDR1 PRHDT, CDR2 FYEKMQ (reference sequence). The CDR3 sequence is 13 residues long. With 6 bases removed from V and 0 bases from J, the gap between germline ends came to 6 bases. The CDR3 protein is CASSSISGNTIYF. CDR3 coding DNA: TGTGCCAGCAGTTCAATCTCTGGAAACACCATATATTTT.

Concerning this clonotype: It may be a read error: a sequence one base away is much more abundant. The chain carries TRBV28 and TRBJ2-2; D may be TRBD1 or TRBD2 (6 bases each). In germline, CDR1 is MDHEN, CDR2 SYDVKM. Trimming took 2 bases from V and 0 from J, leaving 10 bases between them. CDR3 size: 16 residues. The CDR3 region has the DNA TGTGCCAGCAGTTTAGCCGGGGGCACGAACACCGGGGAGCTGTTTTTT. Translated, it gives CASSLAGGTNTGELFF. Full variable domain (remainder filled in from reference TRBV28 and TRBJ2-2): DVKVTQSSRYLVKRTGEKVFLECVQDMDHENMFWYRQDPGLGLRLIYFSYDVKMKEKGDIPEGYSVSREKKERFSLILESASTNQTSMYLCASSLAGGTNTGELFFGEGSRLTVL.

CDR3 loop: CSARPGGPGNEQYF. The CDR3 DNA sequence: TGCAGTGCTAGACCGGGAGGGCCAGGAAACGAGCAGTACTTC. The V and J genes are TRBV20-1 and TRBJ2-7, with 8 bases that match TRBD2. The CDR3 consists of 14 residues. After removal of 2 bases from V and 5 bases from J, the junction contained 8 bases not matched to a gene. Germline V gene data show CDR1 as DFQATT and CDR2 as SNEGSKA (reference sequence).

This clonotype was detected many times. The chain recombines TRBV28 with TRBJ1-1; D is perhaps TRBD1 (6 bases). V was trimmed by 7 bases and J by 4 bases, leaving 16 bases between them. The CDR3 loop spans 14 amino acids. Germline V gene sequence: CDR1 MDHEN, CDR2 SYDVKM. The CDR3 coding sequence is TGTGCCAGCACCGACGGGGGGCTTGGCACTGAAGCTTTCTTT. This encodes CASTDGGLGTEAFF.

The chain is built from TRBV7-9 and TRBJ1-4, with 8 nucleotides matching TRBD1. The germline V gene encodes CDR1 SEHNR and CDR2 FQNEAQ (reference sequence). V gave up 5 bases and J gave up 8 bases; unmatched junction bases: 1. CDR3 size: 12 residues. The CDR3 loop is CASSRTGEKLFF. In nucleotides, the CDR3 is TGTGCCAGCAGCCGGACAGGGGAAAAACTGTTTTTT.

This clonotype was detected many times. V usage is TRBV28 and J usage is TRBJ2-3; 16 positions match TRBD2. V lost 5 bases and J lost 0; bases outside the gene matches: 5. There are 18 residues in the CDR3. CDR1 is MDHEN and CDR2 is SYDVKM in the germline V gene. CDR3 nucleotides: TGTGCCAGCAGTCCCGGGACTAGCGGGAGGGTGAGCACAGATACGCAGTATTTT. Translating it yields CASSPGTSGRVSTDTQYF.

This clonotype was observed at least ten times. The chain has TRBV21-1 and TRBJ1-3; TRBD1, the table's D call, lacks a check against the DNA. TRBV21-1 represents a pseudogene. This CDR3 is built from 15 residues. The CDR3 DNA sequence: TGTGCCAGCTTCGGGGCGGACGCCTCTGGAAACACCATATATTTT. It is translated as CASFGADASGNTIYF.

V usage is TRBV20-1 and J usage is TRBJ2-7; the D gene is possibly TRBD1 (5 bases). The CDR3 loop spans 21 amino acids. The germline CDR1 and CDR2 sequences are DFQATT and SNEGSKA (reference sequence). Trimming pared 6 bases from V and 1 base from J, leaving 37 bases between. CDR3 nucleotide sequence: TGCAGTGCCGGGCTAGTTTATTCATCAAGGGTTAGCAACAGGTATTCCTACGAGCAGTACTTC. The encoded protein is CSAGLVYSSRVSNRYSYEQYF.

Many counts were recorded for this clonotype. V is TRBV3-1 and J is TRBJ2-7; maybe TRBD1 (5 bases). The V and J ends lost 1 base and 4 bases respectively, with 14 bases between them. Germline assignment: CDR1 LGHDT and CDR2 YNNKEL (reference sequence). This CDR3 spans 15 amino acids. The CDR3 region has the DNA TGTGCCAGCAGCCAAGTTCCAGGGCTTGCTTACGAGCAGTACTTC. Amino acids: CASSQVPGLAYEQYF.

In this sample, this clonotype turned up many times. The chain links TRBV7-6 to TRBJ2-1, with D unresolved. Per germline, CDR1 SGHVS and CDR2 FNYEAQ. CDR3 length equals 15 residues. V shed 1 base and J shed 1 base, with 8 bases lying between them. CDR3 sequence: CASSLVVGSYNEQFF. The CDR3 nucleotides read TGTGCCAGCAGCTTAGTGGTGGGTTCCTACAATGAGCAGTTCTTC.

The table lists this clonotype with many counts. The rearrangement joins TRBV18 to TRBJ2-3; TRBD2 aligns across 9 bases. Germline V gene lookup returns CDR1 KGHSH and CDR2 LQKENI. V lost 6 bases, J lost 4 bases, and 2 bases stayed unmatched. CDR3 length equals 13 residues. The CDR3 sequence: CASSSGGADTQYF. For the CDR3, the DNA is TGTGCCAGCTCTAGCGGGGGAGCAGATACGCAGTATTTT. Full variable domain (missing parts from reference TRBV18 and TRBJ2-3): NAGVMQNPRHLVRRRGQEARLRCSPMKGHSHVYWYRQLPEEGLKFMVYLQKENIIDESGMPKERFSAEFPKEGPSILRIQQVVRGDSAAYFCASSSGGADTQYFGPGTRLTVL.

There are a few counts of this clonotype. The CDR3 nucleotides are TGTGCCAGCAGTTTAAGTGGCGGGACGGAGCAGTTCTTC. Translating gives CASSLSGGTEQFF. The chain links TRBV11-3 to TRBJ2-1; tentatively, D is TRBD2 (6 bases). The ends were cut back, 6 bases at V and 10 bases at J, with 16 bases in the middle. The CDR3 is made up of 13 amino acids. The germline CDR1 and CDR2 sequences are SGHNT and YENEEA.

This clonotype was observed a few times. V gene TRBV6-4 combines with J gene TRBJ1-2; TRBD1 might be the D (5 bases). The CDR3 runs 12 residues. The V end lost 5 bases, the J end lost 8 bases, and 12 bases lay between the germline ends. Germline assignment: CDR1 MRHNA and CDR2 SNTAGT. The DNA for the CDR3 is TGTGCCAGCAGTTCCGGGGCCCGGGGCTACACCTTC. This translates into CASSSGARGYTF.

This chain links TRBV7-9 with TRBJ2-1; D remains unclear. This CDR3 has 14 residues. Germline V gene data show CDR1 as SEHNR and CDR2 as FQNEAQ (reference sequence). V lost 8 bases to trimming and J lost 0 bases, with 11 bases between them. The CDR3 loop is CASSGSSSYNEQFF. CDR3 bases: TGTGCCAGCTCCGGGTCCAGCTCCTACAATGAGCAGTTCTTC.

This clonotype occurred many times. The gene calls are TRBV6-5 and TRBJ1-1; the D gene is possibly TRBD1 (5 bases). V was cut by 7 bases and J by 4 bases, with 13 bases left in between. CDR1 and CDR2 (germline): MNHEY, SVGAGI. The CDR3 contains 13 residues. The CDR3: CASTQTQGTEAFF. Here the CDR3 DNA reads TGTGCCAGCACCCAGACCCAGGGCACTGAAGCTTTCTTT.

This clonotype was seen repeatedly, ten times or more. The chain uses TRBV29-1 and TRBJ1-2, with D possibly being TRBD1 (6 bases). The CDR3 totals 16 residues. Per the germline V gene, CDR1 is SQVTM and CDR2 is ANQGSEA. The V end was cut by 1 base, the J end by 4 bases, with 19 bases between. The CDR3 loop is CSVEGSPLRGGYGYTF. The CDR3, as DNA: TGCAGCGTTGAAGGATCTCCCCTAAGGGGGGGCTATGGCTACACCTTC.

The chain employs TRBV20-1 and TRBJ1-1; D gene unclear. Deletions cut 3 bases from V and 0 bases from J, with 8 bases between. Germline loops: CDR1 DFQATT, CDR2 SNEGSKA (reference sequence). The CDR3 extends over 13 amino acids. The CDR3 protein is CSASADVNTEAFF. Written as DNA, the CDR3 is TGCAGTGCTAGTGCGGACGTGAACACTGAAGCTTTCTTT.

This clonotype has a count of ten or more. This chain uses TRBV29-1 with TRBJ2-2, with D possibly being TRBD1 (6 bases). The CDR3 is 14 amino acids. CDR1 is SQVTM, CDR2 ANQGSEA, per germline. V gave up 3 bases and J gave up 4 bases, with 12 bases separating them. For the CDR3, the DNA is TGCAGCGTTGAGGCAGGGGCCCGCACCGGGGAGCTGTTTTTT. It specifies CSVEAGARTGELFF.

This clonotype was detected many times. The chain has TRBV18 and TRBJ1-2, with 9 bases lining up with TRBD1. Germline-derived CDR1 and CDR2 are KGHSH and LQKENI. CDR3 length: 13 residues. The junction had 6 bases not matched to a gene; V was cut back by 6 bases and J by 7 bases. CDR3 protein: CASSSDRGGGYTF. In DNA form, the CDR3 reads TGTGCCAGCTCCTCGGACAGGGGTGGTGGCTACACCTTC.

This clonotype was observed a few times. V gene TRBV20-1 combines with J gene TRBJ2-7; no definite D call. Trimming removed 0 bases from V and 7 bases from J, with 10 bases in between. CDR1 and CDR2 (germline): DFQATT, SNEGSKA (reference sequence). The CDR3 contains 12 residues. DNA of the CDR3: TGCAGTGCTAGAGAAGATGGGCGGGAGCAGTACTTC. Amino acid sequence: CSAREDGREQYF.

This clonotype occurred many times. The rearrangement uses TRBV7-2 and TRBJ2-1, with a possible D match to TRBD1 (6 bases). The CDR3 has 14 amino acids. CDR1 and CDR2 (germline): SGHTA, FQGNSA. The V and J ends lost 6 bases and 9 bases respectively, with 18 bases between them. For the CDR3, the DNA is TGTGCCAGCAGTCCGCAGGGGTTTAGCAGTGAGCAGTTCTTC. The encoded protein is CASSPQGFSSEQFF.

Only a few counts were recorded for this clonotype. The chain carries TRBV19 and TRBJ1-5; 7 nucleotides line up with TRBD1. The trim removed 5 bases at V and 7 bases at J, leaving 5 bases unmatched. Germline loops: CDR1 LNHDA, CDR2 SQIVND (reference sequence). The CDR3 length is 13 residues. CDR3 protein: CASSVQGPQPQHF. The CDR3 bases are TGTGCCAGTAGTGTACAGGGGCCGCAGCCCCAGCATTTT.

This clonotype was counted many times. DNA for the CDR3: TGTGCCAGCAGTTTAGAGAGGGCGGGAGGGCCCGAGTACGAGCAGTACTTC. Amino acids: CASSLERAGGPEYEQYF. The chain employs TRBV28 and TRBJ2-7; 9 bases agree with TRBD2. Unmatched junction bases numbered 12, after V lost 2 bases and J lost 4 bases. The CDR3 runs to 17 residues. Germline values: CDR1 MDHEN, CDR2 SYDVKM.

This chain links TRBV20-1 with TRBJ2-7; 12 bases are a match to TRBD2. The germline CDR1 and CDR2 sequences are DFQATT and SNEGSKA (reference sequence). Losses at the gene ends were 7 bases for V and 5 bases for J; bases not matched to a gene: 12. There are 15 residues in the CDR3. The DNA of the CDR3 is TGCAGTGTCAGAGAGACTAGCGGGAGTAACGACGAGCAGTACTTC. Protein: CSVRETSGSNDEQYF.

This clonotype appeared a few times. V is TRBV30 and J is TRBJ1-5, with D perhaps matching TRBD1 (5 bases). V was shortened by 4 bases and J by 0 bases, with 10 bases between the two germline ends. Germline V gene sequence: CDR1 GTSNPN, CDR2 SVGIG (reference sequence). The CDR3 loop spans 14 amino acids. The CDR3 loop reads CAWNTGYSNQPQHF. The CDR3 DNA reads TGTGCCTGGAACACAGGATATAGCAATCAGCCCCAGCATTTT.

The chain carries TRBV20-1 and TRBJ2-1; 9 bases line up with TRBD2. CDR1 and CDR2 (germline): DFQATT, SNEGSKA (reference sequence). Unmatched junction bases numbered 11, after V lost 1 base and J lost 7 bases. The CDR3 length is 16 residues. CDR3 bases: TGCAGTGCTAGAGTCTCGGTAGCGGGAGTTGTGAATGAGCAGTTCTTC. This codes for CSARVSVAGVVNEQFF.

V and J are TRBV12-3 or TRBV12-4 and TRBJ2-2; D is perhaps TRBD2 (5 bases). The V gene lost 6 bases and the J gene lost 7 bases, with 9 bases spanning the gap. This CDR3 is built from 12 residues. CDR3 in DNA: TGTGCCAGCAGCCCGGGGTTCGGGGAGCTGTTTTTT. Amino acids: CASSPGFGELFF.

This clonotype was detected many times. The rearrangement links TRBV28 to TRBJ2-7; a weak D match, TRBD1 (6 bases). V lost 7 bases, J lost 4 bases, and 23 bases lay in between. CDR3 length: 16 amino acids. Germline lookup yields CDR1 MDHEN and CDR2 SYDVKM. The CDR3 reads CASNPLLGYRAYEQYF. CDR3 DNA: TGTGCCAGCAATCCTCTATTGGGGTACAGGGCGTACGAGCAGTACTTC.